The clone carrying this TCR beta chain has just one count. The data stem from a study of blood T cell repertoires in COVID-19. In the study overall: Whether acute or convalescent, the COVID-19 samples came from the United States, Italy and Spain. Sample material is recorded as cDNA or gDNA derived from T cells, B-cell-depleted T cells, or PBMCs.

Generated by immunoSEQ multiplex PCR, the TCRdb table keeps only in-frame clones and is missing some. Among 220,000 or so clones listed, 82% were seen once. This CDR3 has 17 amino acids. Germline loops: CDR1 SEHNR, CDR2 FQNEAQ (reference sequence). V shed 2 bases and J 8 bases; nucleotides not matched to a gene: 14. This chain connects TRBV7-9 to TRBJ2-1, with 8 nucleotides matching TRBD2. Material for sequencing was peripheral blood. This TCR derives from a woman older than 75 with acute or convalescent COVID-19. The CDR3, as DNA: TGTGCCAGCAGCTTATATGCGGGTACAGCGGGGGTGGATGAGCAGTTCTTC. Residues: CASSLYAGTAGVDEQFF.